Below are 32 T cell receptor beta chains sequenced from a single sample in a study of cytomegalovirus exposure and HLA in healthy donors. Researchers ran the PCR with 60 Vbeta and 13 Jbeta primers. Produced via immunoSEQ multiplex PCR; TCRdb's table is partial and in-frame only. The sample has 200,000 to 250,000 clones; 70% to 90% are singletons. The source material was PBMCs. Receptors originate from a girl aged 2 to 10 in good health and CMV-seronegative.

V is TRBV5-1 and J is TRBJ2-2, with D possibly matching TRBD1 (6 bases). The CDR3 is made up of 14 amino acids. Trimming took off 7 bases at V and 5 bases at J, with 15 bases between the two ends. Germline CDR1 and CDR2: SGHRS and YFSETQ. CDR3 sequence reads: CASSQGRWTGELFF. CDR3 in DNA: TGCGCCAGCTCTCAGGGGAGATGGACCGGGGAGCTGTTTTTT.

The chain employs TRBV7-2 and TRBJ1-1; D is ambiguous. Per the germline V gene, CDR1 is SGHTA and CDR2 is FQGNSA. This CDR3 comprises 15 residues. V dropped 3 bases and J dropped 1 base, with 12 bases sitting between them. The CDR3: CASSFPPGANTEAFF. The CDR3 bases are TGTGCCAGCAGCTTCCCCCCTGGAGCGAACACTGAAGCTTTCTTT.

The chain links TRBV9 to TRBJ2-1; 10 bases line up with TRBD1. The CDR3 spans 15 residues. Losses at the gene ends were 2 bases for V and 4 bases for J; bases not matched to a gene: 3. Germline CDR1 is SGDLS and CDR2 is YYNGEE. CDR3: CASSVGQGGYNEQFF. DNA for the CDR3: TGTGCCAGCAGCGTCGGACAGGGGGGGTACAATGAGCAGTTCTTC.

The chain combines TRBV9 with TRBJ2-5; D unresolved. V was shortened by 3 bases and J by 5 bases, with 14 bases between the two germline ends. Germline V gives CDR1 SGDLS, CDR2 YYNGEE. This CDR3 has 14 residues. CDR3 region: CASSATFVWETQYF. CDR3 nucleotides: TGTGCCAGCAGCGCCACTTTCGTATGGGAGACCCAGTACTTC.

The rearrangement links TRBV15 to TRBJ2-3; 10 positions agree with TRBD2. Germline CDR1 and CDR2: LNHNV and YYDKDF (reference sequence). The CDR3 totals 15 residues. V lost 3 bases to trimming and J lost 5 bases; unmatched junction nucleotides: 5. The CDR3 sequence: CATSRAGTSVDTQYF. In DNA, the CDR3 is TGTGCCACCAGCAGGGCCGGGACTAGCGTAGATACGCAGTATTTT.

This clone occurred once. V usage is TRBV5-1 and J usage is TRBJ1-6; D remains unclear. V was trimmed by 4 bases and J by 8 bases, leaving 16 bases between them. The length of the CDR3 is 15 residues. Germline V gene sequence: CDR1 SGHRS, CDR2 YFSETQ. In DNA, the CDR3 is TGCGCCAGCAGCCCGGACGGGGTATGGGATTCACCCCTCCACTTT. Amino acid sequence: CASSPDGVWDSPLHF.

The CDR3 bases are TGTGCCATCAGTGTCTCTAGCGGGAGCAATGAGCAGTTCTTC. This translates into CAISVSSGSNEQFF. The chain uses TRBV10-3 and TRBJ2-1; 10 nucleotides line up with TRBD2. This CDR3 is built from 14 residues. Trimming at V came to 4 bases and at J to 6 bases, leaving 3 bases not matched to a gene. Germline CDR1 ENHRY, CDR2 SYGVKD.

The rearrangement uses TRBV29-1 and TRBJ1-3; D not resolved. This CDR3 contains 11 residues. V dropped 5 bases and J dropped 3 bases, with 5 bases sitting between them. Per germline, CDR1 SQVTM and CDR2 ANQGSEA. CDR3 sequence reads: CSVHSGNTIYF. The CDR3 DNA reads as TGCAGCGTTCACAGTGGAAACACCATATATTTT.

This rearrangement joins TRBV2 to TRBJ1-4; D is perhaps TRBD1 (5 bases). Germline CDR1 and CDR2: SNHLY and FYNNEI. Deletions cut 4 bases from V and 8 bases from J, with 17 bases between. The CDR3 extends over 15 amino acids. Written as DNA, the CDR3 is TGTGCCAGCAGTGCCCCCCCCACAGGCGGCGAAAAACTGTTTTTT. It yields the protein CASSAPPTGGEKLFF.

This clone was counted a few times. The chain has TRBV5-1 and TRBJ1-1; 8 nucleotides align to TRBD1. From germline, CDR1 is SGHRS and CDR2 YFSETQ. This CDR3 is 15 amino acids long. V lost 4 bases and J lost 5; bases outside the gene matches: 10. This CDR3 reads CASSLGQGSGTEAFF. The CDR3 region has the DNA TGCGCCAGCAGCCTCGGACAGGGATCGGGGACTGAAGCTTTCTTT.

The V and J genes are TRBV7-9 and TRBJ2-2, with D perhaps matching TRBD2 (5 bases). The V gene lost 5 bases and the J gene lost 5 bases, with 6 bases spanning the gap. Germline loops: CDR1 SEHNR, CDR2 FQNEAQ (reference sequence). This CDR3 is built from 12 residues. The chain's CDR3 is CASSGETGELFF. CDR3 bases: TGTGCCAGCAGCGGGGAGACCGGGGAGCTGTTTTTT.

A remark on this clone: Other DNA sequences in the same sample also yield this CDR3. The CDR3 reads CASSGLAGDTGELFF. CDR3 coding DNA: TGCGCCAGCAGCGGACTAGCGGGGGACACCGGGGAGCTGTTTTTT. The chain has TRBV5-1 and TRBJ2-2; 13 bases align to TRBD2. Losses at the gene ends were 4 bases for V and 3 bases for J; bases not matched to a gene: 0. The CDR3 is made up of 15 amino acids. Germline assignment: CDR1 SGHRS and CDR2 YFSETQ.

The genes are TRBV19 and TRBJ2-6; TRBD1 might be the D (6 bases). V was cut by 3 bases and J by 0 bases, with 12 bases left in between. The CDR3 consists of 17 residues. CDR1 is LNHDA, CDR2 SQIVND, per germline (reference sequence). CDR3 coding DNA: TGTGCCAGTAGTATCGACAGGAGGCACTCTGGGGCCAACGTCCTGACTTTC. Translated, it gives CASSIDRRHSGANVLTF.

CDR3 region: CASSGAGELFF. Here the CDR3 DNA reads TGTGCCAGCAGTGGAGCCGGGGAGCTGTTTTTT. V gene TRBV25-1 combines with J gene TRBJ2-2; no firm D call. Germline assignment: CDR1 MGHDK and CDR2 SYGVNS. V was pared by 4 bases and J by 6 bases, with 3 bases between. There are 11 residues in the CDR3.

V gene TRBV5-1 combines with J gene TRBJ2-3; TRBD2 agrees at 7 bases. The CDR3 consists of 16 residues. V lost 3 bases, J lost 2 bases, and 9 bases stayed unmatched. CDR1 SGHRS and CDR2 YFSETQ come from the germline V gene. This CDR3 reads CASSWGSGKHTDTQYF. CDR3 sequence (DNA): TGCGCCAGCAGCTGGGGAAGCGGGAAGCACACAGATACGCAGTATTTT.

This chain's CDR3 is CASSLRGAQETQYF. DNA of the CDR3: TGCGCCAGCAGCCTTCGGGGGGCACAGGAGACCCAGTACTTC. V is TRBV4-1 and J is TRBJ2-5, with D maybe TRBD2 (7 bases). This CDR3 has 14 residues. Trimming took 4 bases from V and 5 from J, leaving 14 bases between them. The V gene's germline CDR1 is MGHRA and CDR2 YSYEKL.

In regard to this clone: Other nucleotide sequences from this sample produce the same CDR3. V is TRBV30 and J is TRBJ2-5; D is possibly TRBD1 (6 bases). Trimming took off 1 base at V and 1 base at J, with 7 bases between the two ends. Germline loops: CDR1 GTSNPN, CDR2 SVGIG (reference sequence). CDR3 length: 13 residues. Written as DNA, the CDR3 is TGTGCCTGGAGTGGGGGGCCCCAAGAGACCCAGTACTTC. As protein: CAWSGGPQETQYF.

V usage is TRBV5-6 and J usage is TRBJ2-2; 8 bases map to TRBD2. CDR1 is SGHDT, CDR2 YYEEEE, per germline. After removal of 4 bases from V and 1 base from J, the junction contained 9 bases not matched to a gene. The CDR3 runs 17 residues. CDR3: CASSLSSGTRNTGELFF. The DNA for the CDR3 is TGTGCCAGCAGCCTATCTTCCGGGACTAGGAACACCGGGGAGCTGTTTTTT.

This chain joins TRBV19 and TRBJ1-5; no clear D. The ends were cut back, 5 bases at V and 8 bases at J, with 7 bases in the middle. The CDR3 covers 11 residues. Germline loops: CDR1 LNHDA, CDR2 SQIVND (reference sequence). DNA for the CDR3: TGTGCCAGTAGTTCGGGTGAGCCCCAGCATTTT. Translation gives CASSSGEPQHF. The variable domain in full, with the rest retrieved from reference TRBV19 and TRBJ1-5, is DGGITQSPKYLFRKEGQNVTLSCEQNLNHDAMYWYRQDPGQGLRLIYYSQIVNDFQKGDIAEGYSVSREKKESFPLTVTSAQKNPTAFYLCASSSGEPQHFGDGTRLSIL.

The chain couples TRBV7-9 to TRBJ1-2; no clear D gene. V dropped 4 bases and J dropped 8 bases, with 11 bases sitting between them. The CDR3 contains 12 residues. Germline V CDR1 and CDR2: SEHNR, FQNEAQ (reference sequence). CDR3 region: CASSSPSPGYTF. In nucleotides, the CDR3 is TGTGCCAGCAGCTCCCCCTCTCCCGGCTACACCTTC.

The chain links TRBV6-5 to TRBJ2-2; 9 bases match TRBD2. This CDR3 is 15 amino acids long. Trimming cost V 6 bases and J 6 bases; bases outside gene matches: 8. Germline CDR1 MNHEY, CDR2 SVGAGI. This CDR3 reads CASRTRGGAAGELFF. Written as DNA, the CDR3 is TGTGCCAGCAGAACCCGCGGGGGGGCGGCCGGGGAGCTGTTTTTT.

This chain joins TRBV4-2 and TRBJ2-1; TRBD2 matches at 12 bases. The CDR3 has 21 amino acids. The germline V gene has CDR1 LGHNA and CDR2 YNFKEQ. After removal of 0 bases from V and 7 bases from J, the junction contained 19 bases not matched to a gene. CDR3 region: CASSQDLLRLAGGPLGNEQFF. The CDR3 region has the DNA TGTGCCAGCAGCCAAGATCTACTCAGGCTAGCGGGGGGGCCGCTGGGTAATGAGCAGTTCTTC.

This chain joins TRBV7-6 and TRBJ2-4; 8 nucleotides agree with TRBD2. The ends lost 5 bases at V and 7 bases at J; junction bases unmatched: 7. CDR3 length: 14 amino acids. CDR1 is SGHVS, CDR2 FNYEAQ, per germline. The CDR3 here is CASSPGTRVNIQYF. CDR3 in DNA: TGTGCCAGCAGCCCCGGGACTAGGGTGAACATTCAGTACTTC.

The chain recombines TRBV27 with TRBJ2-6; D perhaps matches TRBD1 (5 bases). V lost 0 bases to trimming and J lost 5 bases, with 8 bases between them. The CDR3 has 15 residues. The germline gives CDR1 MNHEY, CDR2 SMNVEV (reference sequence). The CDR3 nucleotides read TGTGCCAGCAGTTTATCACAGGCTAGGGCCAACGTCCTGACTTTC. It is translated as CASSLSQARANVLTF.

This clone has just a few counts. V gene TRBV4-1 combines with J gene TRBJ1-2; D ambiguous. Germline lookup yields CDR1 MGHRA and CDR2 YSYEKL. CDR3 size: 14 residues. Trimming stripped 1 base from V and 0 bases from J, with 6 bases between. The CDR3 spells CASSQGPANYGYTF. Here the CDR3 DNA reads TGCGCCAGCAGCCAAGGCCCGGCTAACTATGGCTACACCTTC.

The chain couples TRBV5-1 to TRBJ2-7; D is possibly TRBD1 (5 bases). The V end lost 0 bases, the J end lost 2 bases, and 9 bases lay between the germline ends. This CDR3 is 14 amino acids long. Germline-derived CDR1 and CDR2 are SGHRS and YFSETQ. The CDR3 loop is CASSLEDIPYEQYF. For the CDR3, the DNA is TGCGCCAGCAGCTTGGAGGACATCCCCTACGAGCAGTACTTC.

The genes are TRBV19 and TRBJ2-7; 9 positions agree with TRBD2. This CDR3 spans 15 amino acids. The V gene end was trimmed by 4 bases and the J gene end by 3 bases; junction bases not matched to a gene: 7. Looked up from germline, CDR1 is LNHDA and CDR2 is SQIVND (reference sequence). The CDR3 here is CASSTSGTEIYEQYF. CDR3 in DNA: TGTGCCAGTAGTACTAGCGGGACCGAAATCTACGAGCAGTACTTC.

The gene calls are TRBV11-2 and TRBJ1-2; 7 nucleotides match TRBD1. The CDR3 is made up of 15 amino acids. The J segment lost 6 bases and the V segment lost 4 bases, leaving 11 bases of the junction unmatched. CDR1 and CDR2 from the germline V gene are SGHAT and FQNNGV. The CDR3: CASSSTRQGGHGYTF. The CDR3, as DNA: TGTGCCAGCAGCTCGACCCGACAGGGAGGCCATGGCTACACCTTC.

J is TRBJ2-7 and V is TRBV15; 9 bases line up with TRBD2. Germline V lookup: CDR1 LNHNV, CDR2 YYDKDF (reference sequence). This CDR3 is built from 14 residues. With V trimmed by 0 bases and J by 4 bases, 1 base remained unmatched. This CDR3 reads CATSREAGGYEQYF. The DNA for the CDR3 is TGTGCCACCAGCAGAGAAGCGGGGGGATACGAGCAGTACTTC.

The rearrangement uses TRBV6-5 and TRBJ1-3; D gene ambiguous. V was shortened by 6 bases and J by 4 bases, with 13 bases between the two germline ends. This CDR3 region has 14 residues. Germline CDR1 and CDR2: MNHEY and SVGAGI. The CDR3 sequence: CASSPTITGNTIYF. The CDR3 DNA sequence: TGTGCCAGCAGCCCCACAATAACCGGAAACACCATATATTTT.

This chain links TRBV7-9 with TRBJ2-1, with 10 bases aligning to TRBD2. CDR1 and CDR2 (germline): SEHNR, FQNEAQ (reference sequence). The CDR3 has 14 residues. The junction had 5 bases not matched to a gene; V was cut back by 3 bases and J by 9 bases. The CDR3 loop is CASSFSGGVVEQFF. The CDR3 DNA reads TGTGCCAGCAGCTTCAGCGGGGGGGTTGTTGAGCAGTTCTTC.

The J gene is TRBJ1-5, the V gene TRBV2, with TRBD1 matching 9 bases. CDR1 and CDR2 from the germline V gene are SNHLY and FYNNEI. Trimming removed 6 bases from V and 7 bases from J; junction bases left unmatched: 10. The CDR3 loop spans 15 amino acids. The CDR3 DNA is TGTGCCAGCAGCCCGAGGGACAGGGCGGGGCAGCCCCAGCATTTT. Translated: CASSPRDRAGQPQHF. Full variable domain (remainder filled in from reference TRBV2 and TRBJ1-5): EPEVTQTPSHQVTQMGQEVILRCVPISNHLYFYWYRQILGQKVEFLVSFYNNEISEKSEIFDDQFSVERPDGSNFTLKIRSTKLEDSAMYFCASSPRDRAGQPQHFGDGTRLSIL.